Sequencing of this TCR beta chain was carried out in a study of blood T cell repertoires in COVID-19. Study at large: Some COVID-19 samples were acute and others convalescent; all came from the United States, Italy and Spain.

In the source study's methods: Researchers report that nucleated cell counts were estimated from reference gene primer amplification. Generated by immunoSEQ multiplex PCR, the TCRdb table keeps only in-frame clones and is missing some. V, J and clone size are those of that table, while D and trimming were read from the DNA. Of some 240,000 clones listed, about 90% were seen once; the top ten hold roughly 10%. Seattle patient enrollment occurred during active infection, with longitudinal follow-up thereafter. The CDR3 covers 13 residues. Germline assignment: CDR1 ENHRY and CDR2 SYGVKD. V lost 10 bases and J 2 bases, leaving 11 bases between the germline ends.

This TCR derives from a woman in her sixties or seventies with COVID-19, enrolled during active disease. The chain is built from TRBV10-3 and TRBJ2-2, with D maybe TRBD1 (6 bases). The sequencing input was peripheral blood. The chain's CDR3 is CASKDSNTGELFF. In nucleotides, the CDR3 is TGTGCCAGCAAGGACAGTAACACCGGGGAGCTGTTTTTT.